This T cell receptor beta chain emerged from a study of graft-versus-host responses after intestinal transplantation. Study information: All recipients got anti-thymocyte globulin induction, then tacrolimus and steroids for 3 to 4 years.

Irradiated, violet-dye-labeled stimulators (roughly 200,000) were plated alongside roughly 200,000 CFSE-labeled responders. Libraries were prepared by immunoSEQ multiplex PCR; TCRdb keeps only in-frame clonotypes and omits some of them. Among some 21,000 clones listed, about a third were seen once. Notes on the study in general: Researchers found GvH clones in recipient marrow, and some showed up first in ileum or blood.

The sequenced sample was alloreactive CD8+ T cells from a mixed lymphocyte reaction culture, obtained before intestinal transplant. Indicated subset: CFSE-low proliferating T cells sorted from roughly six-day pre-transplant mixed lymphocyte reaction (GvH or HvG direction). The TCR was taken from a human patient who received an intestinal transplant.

The CDR3 DNA follows: TGTGCCAGCAGTTGGGGGGGGGTGAACACTGAAGCTTTCTTT. Its protein is CASSWGGVNTEAFF. This sequence joins TRBV27 and TRBJ1-1, with D perhaps matching TRBD1 (5 bases). V gave up 4 bases and J gave up 0 bases, with 9 bases separating them. The CDR3 runs 14 residues. The V gene's germline CDR1 is MNHEY and CDR2 SMNVEV (reference sequence).